This T cell receptor beta chain stems from a study of post-analysis software for immune sequencing data. Overall study results and limits: In patients, roughly five TRBV segments were more frequent than in controls, with TRBV5-6, TRBV5-1 and TRBV20-1 among them. People with multiple sclerosis had a significantly lower normalized Chao1 diversity than controls did.

In the case of this clonotype: Its target is unknown. Germline and junction disagree at one end, which may indicate a read error.

CDR3 length: 14 residues. TCR beta cDNA libraries had unique molecular identifiers. TCRdb called the PCR reads again in MiXCR, with one record for every CDR3 protein. The sample yields hundreds of thousands of distinct CDR3 sequences, 25% to 30% seen once. Sequenced sample: blood. The chain couples TRBV12-3 or TRBV12-4 to TRBJ2-3, with D maybe TRBD2 (5 bases). The clonotype originates from a girl under 18 with multiple sclerosis. The DNA of the CDR3 is TGTGCCAGCAGCACTAGAGGGAGAGCAGATGCGCAGTATTTT. This gives the protein CASSTRGRADAQYF.